This is a list of T cell receptor beta chains from one sample in a study of control samples from healthy donors and cancer patients. Produced via immunoSEQ multiplex PCR; TCRdb's table is partial and in-frame only. Among approximately 150,000 clones listed, about nine tenths were seen once. Material: blood. The receptors stem from a man aged 25 to 40 in good health. Each CDR3 is given with its conserved first and last residue. The order of the fields is V gene, J gene, CDR3 protein.

V gene: TRBV18; J gene: TRBJ1-5; CDR3 protein: CASSPGQGAGQPQHF
V gene: TRBV5-1; J gene: TRBJ1-5; CDR3 protein: CASSPGAWDQPQHF
V gene: TRBV5-4; J gene: TRBJ2-4; CDR3 protein: CASSLTGARDIQYF
V gene: TRBV29-1; J gene: TRBJ2-1; CDR3 protein: CSVVRTGDYNEQFF
V gene: TRBV11-2; J gene: TRBJ1-4; CDR3 protein: CASRPGTGREKLFF
V gene: TRBV2; J gene: TRBJ1-1; CDR3 protein: CASRPGTAAGAFF
V gene: TRBV7-9; J gene: TRBJ1-1; CDR3 protein: CASSPLGIPEAFF
V gene: TRBV19; J gene: TRBJ1-3; CDR3 protein: CAPRQGNTIYF
V gene: TRBV19; J gene: TRBJ1-2; CDR3 protein: CASSPVPGQDNYGYTF
V gene: TRBV6-6; J gene: TRBJ1-1; CDR3 protein: CASSDGSGWDTEAFF
V gene: TRBV3-1/TRBV3-2; J gene: TRBJ2-1; CDR3 protein: CASSQDGGEYNEQFF
V gene: TRBV19; J gene: TRBJ1-1; CDR3 protein: CASSIGGFGAEAFF
V gene: TRBV3-1/TRBV3-2; J gene: TRBJ2-2; CDR3 protein: CASSQGDGPPGELFF
V gene: TRBV5-1; J gene: TRBJ2-1; CDR3 protein: CASSLGQGVNEQFF
V gene: TRBV14; J gene: TRBJ1-2; CDR3 protein: CASSQDRGQRGYTF
V gene: TRBV28; J gene: TRBJ1-1; CDR3 protein: CASSPGRVRTEAFF
V gene: TRBV5-1; J gene: TRBJ2-2; CDR3 protein: CASSFIPGAGELFF
V gene: TRBV30; J gene: TRBJ2-2; CDR3 protein: CAWRRSNTGELFF
V gene: TRBV19; J gene: TRBJ2-3; CDR3 protein: CASSIRSGPFTDTQYF
V gene: TRBV3-1/TRBV3-2; J gene: TRBJ2-3; CDR3 protein: CASSQGTSGGYTQYF
V gene: TRBV4-2; J gene: TRBJ2-2; CDR3 protein: CASSPTTGTGYHTGELFF
V gene: TRBV21-1; J gene: TRBJ2-4; CDR3 protein: CASSKDPFGDGGNIQYF
V gene: TRBV19; J gene: TRBJ2-7; CDR3 protein: CASSIRDSYEQYF
V gene: TRBV11-2; J gene: TRBJ1-6; CDR3 protein: CASSSGTGSKSYNSPLHF
V gene: TRBV7-9; J gene: TRBJ1-4; CDR3 protein: CASSLAGPNEKLFF
V gene: TRBV12-3/TRBV12-4; J gene: TRBJ2-5; CDR3 protein: CASTTGEETQYF
V gene: TRBV30; J gene: TRBJ2-2; CDR3 protein: CAWAYPTPVLAGTGELFF
V gene: TRBV5-4; J gene: TRBJ2-1; CDR3 protein: CASSSWDRVVHEQFF
V gene: TRBV7-9; J gene: TRBJ1-2; CDR3 protein: CASSEGVGGYGYTF
V gene: TRBV5-1; J gene: TRBJ1-2; CDR3 protein: CASSLARTGGGYGYTF
V gene: TRBV29-1; J gene: TRBJ1-2; CDR3 protein: CTVGDNPGDGYTF
V gene: TRBV5-1; J gene: TRBJ1-1; CDR3 protein: CASSSEGARGNTEAFF
V gene: TRBV4-1; J gene: TRBJ1-4; CDR3 protein: CASSQASGEKLFF
V gene: TRBV4-2; J gene: TRBJ1-1; CDR3 protein: CASSPWGGNTEAFF
V gene: TRBV19; J gene: TRBJ1-4; CDR3 protein: CASTGRVGEKLFF
V gene: TRBV24-1; J gene: TRBJ2-3; CDR3 protein: CATSERAEIQLDTQYF
V gene: TRBV5-1; J gene: TRBJ2-3; CDR3 protein: CASSRSLAASTDTQYF
V gene: TRBV9; J gene: TRBJ2-3; CDR3 protein: CASSVVDSGLATDTQYF
V gene: TRBV29-1; J gene: TRBJ1-1; CDR3 protein: CSVEGGLNTEAFF
V gene: TRBV27; J gene: TRBJ1-2; CDR3 protein: CASSPTGQGNGYTF
V gene: TRBV24-1; J gene: TRBJ2-3; CDR3 protein: CATSDLQGRETDTQYF
V gene: TRBV19; J gene: TRBJ2-1; CDR3 protein: CASSISPLGYNEQFF
V gene: TRBV7-8; J gene: TRBJ2-3; CDR3 protein: CASSLYWDGTDTQYF
V gene: TRBV9; J gene: TRBJ1-2; CDR3 protein: CASSVGDRASGYTF
V gene: TRBV7-3; J gene: TRBJ2-1; CDR3 protein: CASSLGLRGSSYNEQFF